This TCR beta chain was retrieved from a study of T cell changes during pregnancy in multiple sclerosis. TCRdb's table, derived via immunoSEQ multiplex PCR, lists solely in-frame clones and lacks some. The table lists about 39,000 clones, 94% of them singletons. This clone was picked up one time. The CDR3 is made up of 14 amino acids. Looked up from germline, CDR1 is ENHRY and CDR2 is SYGVKD. The ends were cut back, 5 bases at V and 2 bases at J, with 9 bases in the middle. The starting material was CD4+ T cells from peripheral blood mononuclear cells, obtained after pregnancy. J is TRBJ2-2 and V is TRBV10-3; a weak D match, TRBD1 (5 bases). The sequence was collected from a female donor with multiple sclerosis, enrolled in a pregnancy study. CDR3 DNA sequence: TGTGCCATCAGTTACGACAGAAACACCGGGGAGCTGTTTTTT. It encodes CAISYDRNTGELFF.